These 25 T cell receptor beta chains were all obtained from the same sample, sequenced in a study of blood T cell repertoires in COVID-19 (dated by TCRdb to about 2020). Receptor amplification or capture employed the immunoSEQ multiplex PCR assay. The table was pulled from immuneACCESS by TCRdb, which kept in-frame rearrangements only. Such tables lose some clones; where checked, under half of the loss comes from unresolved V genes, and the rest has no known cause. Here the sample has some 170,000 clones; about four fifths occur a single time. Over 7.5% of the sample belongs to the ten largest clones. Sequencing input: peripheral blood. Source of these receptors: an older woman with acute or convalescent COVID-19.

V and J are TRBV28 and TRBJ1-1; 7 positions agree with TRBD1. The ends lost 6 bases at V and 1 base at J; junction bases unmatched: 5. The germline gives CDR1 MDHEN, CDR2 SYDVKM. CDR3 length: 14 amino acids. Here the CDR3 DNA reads TGTGCCAGCAGCCGCCGGGACAGGAACACTGAAGCTTTCTTT. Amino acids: CASSRRDRNTEAFF.

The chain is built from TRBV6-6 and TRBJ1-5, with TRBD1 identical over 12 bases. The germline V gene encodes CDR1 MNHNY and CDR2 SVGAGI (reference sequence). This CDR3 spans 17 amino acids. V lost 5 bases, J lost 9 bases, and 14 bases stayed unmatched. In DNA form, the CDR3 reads TGTGCCAGCAGTCCTCCGGGACAGGGGGCAACAGCCCGGCCCCAGCATTTT. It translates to CASSPPGQGATARPQHF.

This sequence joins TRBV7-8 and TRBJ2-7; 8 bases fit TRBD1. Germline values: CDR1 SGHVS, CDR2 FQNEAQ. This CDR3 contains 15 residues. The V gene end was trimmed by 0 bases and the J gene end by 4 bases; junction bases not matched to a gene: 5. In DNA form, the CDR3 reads TGTGCCAGCAGCTTAGCAGCGCAGGGGGCTTACGAGCAGTACTTC. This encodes CASSLAAQGAYEQYF. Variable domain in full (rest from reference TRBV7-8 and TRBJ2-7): GAGVSQSPRYKVAKRGQDVALRCDPISGHVSLFWYQQALGQGPEFLTYFQNEAQLDKSGLPSDRFFAERPEGSVSTLKIQRTQQEDSAVYLCASSLAAQGAYEQYFGPGTRLTVT.

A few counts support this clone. The CDR3 protein is CASSLGGGGAGGITEAFF. The DNA of the CDR3 is TGTGCCAGCAGCTTAGGAGGTGGGGGAGCAGGGGGAATCACTGAAGCTTTCTTT. The chain employs TRBV7-2 and TRBJ1-1; 7 nucleotides line up with TRBD1. The germline CDR1 and CDR2 sequences are SGHTA and FQGNSA. The trim removed 1 base at V and 4 bases at J, leaving 15 bases unmatched. The CDR3 consists of 18 residues.

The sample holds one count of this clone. The CDR3 loop reads CASSADRGLGEKLFF. CDR3 sequence (DNA): TGTGCCAGCAGCGCGGACAGGGGGCTTGGTGAAAAACTGTTTTTT. This chain connects TRBV9 to TRBJ1-4, with 11 nucleotides matching TRBD1. Germline trimming cut 3 bases from V and 7 bases from J; bases unmatched to any gene: 5. The CDR3 runs 15 residues. Per the germline V gene, CDR1 is SGDLS and CDR2 is YYNGEE.

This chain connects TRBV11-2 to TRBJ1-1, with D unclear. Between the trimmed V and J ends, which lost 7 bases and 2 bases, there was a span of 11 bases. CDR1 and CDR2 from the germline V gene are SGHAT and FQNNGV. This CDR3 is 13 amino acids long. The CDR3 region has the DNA TGTGCCAGCAAATCCAGCGGAAACACTGAAGCTTTCTTT. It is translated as CASKSSGNTEAFF.

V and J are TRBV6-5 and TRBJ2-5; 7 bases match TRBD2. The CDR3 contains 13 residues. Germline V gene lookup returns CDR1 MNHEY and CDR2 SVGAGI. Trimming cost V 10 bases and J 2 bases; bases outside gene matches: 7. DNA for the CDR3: TGTGCCACTTCCTGGGGGGGTCAAGAGACCCAGTACTTC. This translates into CATSWGGQETQYF.

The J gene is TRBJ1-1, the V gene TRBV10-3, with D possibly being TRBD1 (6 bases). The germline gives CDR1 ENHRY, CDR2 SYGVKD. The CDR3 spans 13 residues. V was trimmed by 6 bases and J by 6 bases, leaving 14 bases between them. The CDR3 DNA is TGTGCCATCAGAACAGGGTCGGCCCCTGAAGCTTTCTTT. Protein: CAIRTGSAPEAFF.

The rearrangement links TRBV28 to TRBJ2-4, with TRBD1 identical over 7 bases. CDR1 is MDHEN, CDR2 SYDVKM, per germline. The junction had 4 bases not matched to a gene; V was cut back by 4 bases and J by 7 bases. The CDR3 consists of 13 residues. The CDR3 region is CASSSDRSNIQYF. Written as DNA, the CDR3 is TGTGCCAGCAGTTCGGACAGGTCTAACATTCAGTACTTC.

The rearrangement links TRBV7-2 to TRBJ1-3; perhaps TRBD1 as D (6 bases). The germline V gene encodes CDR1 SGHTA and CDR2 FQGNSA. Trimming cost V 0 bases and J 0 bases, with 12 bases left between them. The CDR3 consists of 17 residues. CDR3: CASSLAHRAYSGNTIYF. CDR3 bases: TGTGCCAGCAGCTTAGCGCACAGGGCCTACTCTGGAAACACCATATATTTT.

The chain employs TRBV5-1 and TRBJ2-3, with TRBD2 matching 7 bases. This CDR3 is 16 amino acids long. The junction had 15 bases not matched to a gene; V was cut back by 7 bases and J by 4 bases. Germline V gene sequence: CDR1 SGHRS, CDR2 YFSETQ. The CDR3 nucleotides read TGCGCCAGCGGATTGACAGTAGGGGAGGGCCCAGATACGCAGTATTTT. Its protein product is CASGLTVGEGPDTQYF.

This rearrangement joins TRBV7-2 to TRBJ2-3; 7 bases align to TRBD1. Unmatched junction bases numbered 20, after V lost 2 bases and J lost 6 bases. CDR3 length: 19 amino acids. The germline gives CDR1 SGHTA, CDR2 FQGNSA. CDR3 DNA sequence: TGTGCCAGCAGCTTAAGGACAGGCTTTCTAGCCCTCACAGTTGATACGCAGTATTTT. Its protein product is CASSLRTGFLALTVDTQYF.

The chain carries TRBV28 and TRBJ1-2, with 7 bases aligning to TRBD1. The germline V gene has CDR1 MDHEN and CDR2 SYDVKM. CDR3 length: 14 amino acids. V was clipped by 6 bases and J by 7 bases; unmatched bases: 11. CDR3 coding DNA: TGTGCCAGCAGACCTCCGGGACAGTTCCTTGGCTACACCTTC. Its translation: CASRPPGQFLGYTF.

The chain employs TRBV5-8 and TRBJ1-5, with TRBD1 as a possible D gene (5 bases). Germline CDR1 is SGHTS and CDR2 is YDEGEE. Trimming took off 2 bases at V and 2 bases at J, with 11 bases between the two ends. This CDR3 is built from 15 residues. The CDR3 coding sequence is TGTGCCAGCAGCTTACAAGGGGCGGGCAATCAGCCCCAGCATTTT. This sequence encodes CASSLQGAGNQPQHF.

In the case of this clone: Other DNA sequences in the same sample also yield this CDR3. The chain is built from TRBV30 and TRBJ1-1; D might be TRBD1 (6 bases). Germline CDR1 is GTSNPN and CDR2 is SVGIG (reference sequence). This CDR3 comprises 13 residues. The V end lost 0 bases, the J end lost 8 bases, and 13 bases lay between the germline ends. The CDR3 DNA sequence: TGTGCCTGGAGTGTACCAGAACAGGGAGAAGCTTTCTTT. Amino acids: CAWSVPEQGEAFF.

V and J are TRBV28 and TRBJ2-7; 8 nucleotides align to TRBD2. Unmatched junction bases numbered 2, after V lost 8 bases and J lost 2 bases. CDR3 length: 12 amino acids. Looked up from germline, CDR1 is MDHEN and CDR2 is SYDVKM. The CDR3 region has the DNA TGTGCCAGCGGGCGGGGGGCCTACGAGCAGTACTTC. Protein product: CASGRGAYEQYF.

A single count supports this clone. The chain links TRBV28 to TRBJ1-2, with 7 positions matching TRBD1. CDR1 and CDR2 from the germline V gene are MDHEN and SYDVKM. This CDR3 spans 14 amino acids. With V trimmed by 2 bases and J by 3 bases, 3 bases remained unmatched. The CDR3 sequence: CASSLLDRDYGYTF. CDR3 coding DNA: TGTGCCAGCAGTTTACTAGACAGGGACTATGGCTACACCTTC.

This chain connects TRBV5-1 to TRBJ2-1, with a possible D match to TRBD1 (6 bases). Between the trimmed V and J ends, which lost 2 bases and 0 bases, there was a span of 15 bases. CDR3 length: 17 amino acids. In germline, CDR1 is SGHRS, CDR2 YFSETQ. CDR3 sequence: CASSFHTRGSSYNEQFF. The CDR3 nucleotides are TGCGCCAGCAGCTTTCATACGAGGGGGAGCTCCTACAATGAGCAGTTCTTC. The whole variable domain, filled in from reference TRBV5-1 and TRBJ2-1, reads KAGVTQTPRYLIKTRGQQVTLSCSPISGHRSVSWYQQTPGQGLQFLFEYFSETQRNKGNFPGRFSGRQFSNSRSEMNVSTLELGDSALYLCASSFHTRGSSYNEQFFGPGTRLTVL.

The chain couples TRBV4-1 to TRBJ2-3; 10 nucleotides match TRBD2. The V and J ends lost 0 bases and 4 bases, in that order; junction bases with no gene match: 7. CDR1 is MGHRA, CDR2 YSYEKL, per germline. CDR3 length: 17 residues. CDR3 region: CASSQDGASGGADTQYF. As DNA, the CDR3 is TGCGCCAGCAGCCAAGATGGGGCTAGCGGGGGTGCAGATACGCAGTATTTT.

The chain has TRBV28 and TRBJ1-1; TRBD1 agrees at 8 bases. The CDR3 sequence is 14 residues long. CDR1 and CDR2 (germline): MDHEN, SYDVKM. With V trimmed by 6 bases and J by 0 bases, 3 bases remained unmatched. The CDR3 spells CASRKDRVNTEAFF. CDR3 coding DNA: TGTGCCAGCAGAAAGGACAGGGTGAACACTGAAGCTTTCTTT.

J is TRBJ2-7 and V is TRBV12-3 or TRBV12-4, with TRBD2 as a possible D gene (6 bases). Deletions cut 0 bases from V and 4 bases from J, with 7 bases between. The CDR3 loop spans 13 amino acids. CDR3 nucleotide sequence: TGTGCCAGCAGTTTAGCGGGGGGTTACGAGCAGTACTTC. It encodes CASSLAGGYEQYF.

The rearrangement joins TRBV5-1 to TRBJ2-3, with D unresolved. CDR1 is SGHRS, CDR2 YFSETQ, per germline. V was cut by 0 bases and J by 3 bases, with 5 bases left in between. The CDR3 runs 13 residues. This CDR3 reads CASSLELTDTQYF. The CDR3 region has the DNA TGCGCCAGCAGCTTGGAGCTTACAGATACGCAGTATTTT.

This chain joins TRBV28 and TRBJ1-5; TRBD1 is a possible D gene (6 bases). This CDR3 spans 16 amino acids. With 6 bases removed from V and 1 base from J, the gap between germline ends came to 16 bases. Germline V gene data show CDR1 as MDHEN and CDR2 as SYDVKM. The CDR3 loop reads CASRFQGMGSNQPQHF. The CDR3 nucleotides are TGTGCCAGCAGGTTTCAGGGGATGGGGAGCAATCAGCCCCAGCATTTT.

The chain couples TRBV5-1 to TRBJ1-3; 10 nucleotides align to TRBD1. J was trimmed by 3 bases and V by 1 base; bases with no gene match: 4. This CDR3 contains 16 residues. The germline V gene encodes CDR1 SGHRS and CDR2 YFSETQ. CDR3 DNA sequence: TGCGCCAGCAGCTTGCGACAGGGGGCAGGTGGAAACACCATATATTTT. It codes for CASSLRQGAGGNTIYF. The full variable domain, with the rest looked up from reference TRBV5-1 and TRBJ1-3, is KAGVTQTPRYLIKTRGQQVTLSCSPISGHRSVSWYQQTPGQGLQFLFEYFSETQRNKGNFPGRFSGRQFSNSRSEMNVSTLELGDSALYLCASSLRQGAGGNTIYFGEGSWLTVV.

The CDR3 loop reads CATLPQDNYGYTF. DNA for the CDR3: TGCGCCACCCTGCCTCAGGATAACTATGGCTACACCTTC. The J gene is TRBJ1-2, the V gene TRBV10-1, with D unclear. Germline loops: CDR1 WNHNN, CDR2 SYGVQD (reference sequence). The CDR3 is 13 residues long. The germline V and J ends were trimmed by 10 bases and 1 base, with 13 bases remaining between them.